This T cell receptor beta chain emerged from a study of blood T cells in healthy people across ages. Study observations and caveats: Expanded clonotype changes were possibly confounded by unknown donor CMV status.

PCR was performed a second time for roughly 7 to 12 cycles using a sample-barcoded 5' primer and a J-beta primer mix. Tags on each cDNA molecule came from a template-switch adaptor with 12 random nucleotides. Every sample produced at least 3 million CDR3-containing paired-end reads. Using its own MiXCR run on the 5' RACE reads, TCRdb lists one record per CDR3 protein. Among a few hundred thousand distinct CDR3 sequences, about 25% were seen once, and the ten largest hold around 20%. This CDR3 is built from 15 residues. Germline CDR1 reads SGHDN; CDR2 reads FVKESK. V lost 4 bases and J 9 bases, leaving 22 bases between the germline ends. The study drew donors from healthy Caucasian individuals in Russia aged roughly 6 to 100. On this clonotype: Its antigen remains unknown.

Sequences were obtained from blood. The receptor was derived from a woman in her 70s in good health. J is TRBJ2-7 and V is TRBV14; possibly TRBD2 for D (6 bases). The CDR3 sequence is CASSPPELAPLGQYF. CDR3 DNA: TGTGCCAGCAGCCCGCCGGAACTAGCTCCGCTCGGGCAGTACTTC.